This T cell receptor (beta chain) appears in the sequencing data of a study of T cells after yellow fever vaccination. Points from the study as a whole: Within FACS-sorted repertoires, abundant clonotypes contaminating from the bulk population could be present. CD4 and CD8 compartments shared a small share of clonotypes.

This clonotype was observed at least ten times. Its target is not known. Germline V lookup: CDR1 SGHKS, CDR2 YYEKEE (reference sequence). The CDR3 length is 13 residues. The trim removed 0 bases at V and 9 bases at J, leaving 2 bases unmatched. The authors made TCR cDNA by 5'RACE template switching, adding a universal primer site and UMIs. TCRdb called the 5' RACE reads again in MiXCR, with one record for every CDR3 protein. The sample lists about 310,000 distinct CDR3 sequences, about 3.5% seen once, with less than 25% in the top ten. This receptor was identified in a man aged 18 to 29 who received the YFV17D yellow fever vaccine. The material sequenced was PBMCs, taken on the day of the yellow fever booster vaccination. This chain links TRBV5-5 with TRBJ2-5; 10 positions agree with TRBD1. The CDR3 nucleotides read TGTGCCAGCAGCTTGGTGGACAGGGGGGCCCAGTACTTC. Amino acid sequence: CASSLVDRGAQYF.